This record looks at one TCR beta chain sequence and its context. Its matching antigen is unknown. The sample belongs to a study of T cells in Graves' hyperthyroidism and ophthalmopathy. CDR1 is SGHRS, CDR2 YFSETQ, per germline. This CDR3 contains 17 residues. General study findings and limits: Most expanded thyroid clonotypes above 0.001 recurred in blood.

The hyperthyroidism was newly diagnosed and had lasted under 2 months; the patients were aged 18 to 65. Researchers barred patients who had uncontrolled infection, other autoimmune disease, pregnancy or lactation. Amplification yielded TCR beta CDR3 regions, with RNA transcripts as the source. TCR CDR3 underwent first-round RT-PCR with the HTBI primer set. TCRdb re-called the multiplex PCR reads through MiXCR, storing one row per CDR3 protein. Of 40,000 to 55,000 distinct CDR3 sequences detected, roughly 49% appear once; the ten largest clones hold under 35%. The origin of this receptor is a woman between 45 and 60 years old with Graves' hyperthyroidism. The sequenced material came from peripheral blood or thyroid tissue (not recorded which). The chain recombines TRBV5-1 with TRBJ2-7; TRBD2 aligns across 11 bases. The J call may be in error: the DNA end matches TRBJ2-5 better. This CDR3 is CASSSTGTSGLQETQYF. CDR3 coding DNA: TGCGCCAGCAGCTCAACCGGGACTAGCGGATTACAAGAGACCCAGTACTTC.